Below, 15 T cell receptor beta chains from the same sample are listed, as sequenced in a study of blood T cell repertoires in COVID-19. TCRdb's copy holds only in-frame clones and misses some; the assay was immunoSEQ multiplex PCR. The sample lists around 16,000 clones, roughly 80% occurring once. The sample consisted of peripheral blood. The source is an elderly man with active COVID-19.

The CDR3 DNA follows: TGTGCCTCCGGGACTAGCGGGACCGGGGAGCTGTTTTTT. Protein product: CASGTSGTGELFF. The chain links TRBV10-3 to TRBJ2-2, with TRBD2 identical over 12 bases. Germline CDR1 and CDR2: ENHRY and SYGVKD. V shed 11 bases and J 5 bases; nucleotides not matched to a gene: 3. This CDR3 spans 13 amino acids.

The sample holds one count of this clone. In DNA, the CDR3 is TGTGCCAGCAGTCAATCGGGAGATACGCAGTATTTT. It codes for CASSQSGDTQYF. This rearrangement joins TRBV28 to TRBJ2-3, with D hard to call. The CDR3 is 12 residues long. Germline lookup yields CDR1 MDHEN and CDR2 SYDVKM. V was pared by 5 bases and J by 5 bases, with 8 bases between. The full variable domain, its missing parts supplied by reference TRBV28 and TRBJ2-3, is DVKVTQSSRYLVKRTGEKVFLECVQDMDHENMFWYRQDPGLGLRLIYFSYDVKMKEKGDIPEGYSVSREKKERFSLILESASTNQTSMYLCASSQSGDTQYFGPGTRLTVL.

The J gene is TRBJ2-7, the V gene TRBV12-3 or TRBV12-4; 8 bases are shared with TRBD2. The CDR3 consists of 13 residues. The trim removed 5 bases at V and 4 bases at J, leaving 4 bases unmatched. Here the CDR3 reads CASSASGSYEQYF. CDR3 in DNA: TGTGCCAGCAGTGCTAGCGGGTCTTACGAGCAGTACTTC.

CDR3 loop: CSASSIRAQYF. In nucleotides, the CDR3 is TGCAGTGCCTCCTCTATCCGGGCCCAGTACTTC. The chain carries TRBV20-1 and TRBJ2-5; D unclear. The germline V gene has CDR1 DFQATT and CDR2 SNEGSKA (reference sequence). V lost 6 bases and J 9 bases, leaving 14 bases between the germline ends. This CDR3 comprises 11 residues.

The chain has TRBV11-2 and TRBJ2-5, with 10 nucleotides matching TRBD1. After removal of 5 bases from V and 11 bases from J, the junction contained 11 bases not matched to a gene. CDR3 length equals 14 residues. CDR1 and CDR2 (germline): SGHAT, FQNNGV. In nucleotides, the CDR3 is TGTGCCAGCAGCAAGCCCGTGGGACAGGGGCCTCAGTACTTC. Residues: CASSKPVGQGPQYF.

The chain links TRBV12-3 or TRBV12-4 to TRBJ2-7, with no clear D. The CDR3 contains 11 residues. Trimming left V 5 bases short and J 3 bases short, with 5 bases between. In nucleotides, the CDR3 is TGTGCCAGCAGTGCGTTCTACGAGCAGTACTTC. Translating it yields CASSAFYEQYF.

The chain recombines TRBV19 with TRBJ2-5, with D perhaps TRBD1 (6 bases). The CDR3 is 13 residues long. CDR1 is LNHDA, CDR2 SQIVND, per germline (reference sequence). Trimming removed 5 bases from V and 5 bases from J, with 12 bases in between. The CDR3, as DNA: TGTGCCAGTAGTCCCACAGGGTCCGAGACCCAGTACTTC. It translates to CASSPTGSETQYF.

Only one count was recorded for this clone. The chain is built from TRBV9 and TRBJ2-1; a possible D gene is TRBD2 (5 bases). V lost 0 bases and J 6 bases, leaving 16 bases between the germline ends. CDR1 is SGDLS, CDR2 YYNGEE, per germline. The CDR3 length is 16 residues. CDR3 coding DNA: TGTGCCAGCAGCGTAGACGGAGCGGTTTCGAGCAATGAGCAGTTCTTC. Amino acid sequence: CASSVDGAVSSNEQFF.

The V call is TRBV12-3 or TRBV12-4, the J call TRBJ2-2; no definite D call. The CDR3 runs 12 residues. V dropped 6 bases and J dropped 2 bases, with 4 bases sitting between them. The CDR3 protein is CASRRNTGELFF. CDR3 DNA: TGTGCCAGCAGGAGAAACACCGGGGAGCTGTTTTTT.

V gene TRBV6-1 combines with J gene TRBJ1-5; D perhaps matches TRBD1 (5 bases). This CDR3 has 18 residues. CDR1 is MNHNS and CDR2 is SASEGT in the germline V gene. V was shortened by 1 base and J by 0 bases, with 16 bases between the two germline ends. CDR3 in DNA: TGTGCCAGCAGTGAAGAGGTGGGGGGTAGGTATAGCAATCAGCCCCAGCATTTT. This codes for CASSEEVGGRYSNQPQHF.

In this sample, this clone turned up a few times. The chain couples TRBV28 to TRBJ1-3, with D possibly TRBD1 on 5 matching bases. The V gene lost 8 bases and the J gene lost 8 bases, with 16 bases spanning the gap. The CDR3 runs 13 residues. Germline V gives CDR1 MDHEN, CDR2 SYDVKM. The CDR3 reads CASGPAGVDTIYF. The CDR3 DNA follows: TGTGCCAGCGGCCCGGCGGGGGTAGACACCATATATTTT.

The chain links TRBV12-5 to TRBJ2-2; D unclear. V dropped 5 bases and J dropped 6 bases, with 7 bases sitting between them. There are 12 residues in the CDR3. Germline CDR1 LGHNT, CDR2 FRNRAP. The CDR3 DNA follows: TGTGCTAGTGGTGCCTACCCCGGGGAGCTGTTTTTT. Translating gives CASGAYPGELFF.

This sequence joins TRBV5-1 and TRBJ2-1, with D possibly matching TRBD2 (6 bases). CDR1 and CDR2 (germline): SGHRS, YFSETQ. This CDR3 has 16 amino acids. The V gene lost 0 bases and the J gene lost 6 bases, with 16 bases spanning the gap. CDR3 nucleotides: TGCGCCAGCAGCTTGGAGTTGATGGGAGGTGGCAATGAGCAGTTCTTC. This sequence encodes CASSLELMGGGNEQFF. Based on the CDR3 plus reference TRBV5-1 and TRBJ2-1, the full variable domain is KAGVTQTPRYLIKTRGQQVTLSCSPISGHRSVSWYQQTPGQGLQFLFEYFSETQRNKGNFPGRFSGRQFSNSRSEMNVSTLELGDSALYLCASSLELMGGGNEQFFGPGTRLTVL.

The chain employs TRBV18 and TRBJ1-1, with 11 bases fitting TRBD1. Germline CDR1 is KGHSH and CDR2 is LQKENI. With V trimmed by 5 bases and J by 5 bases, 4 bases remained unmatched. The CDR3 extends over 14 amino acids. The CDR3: CASSAGQGVTEAFF. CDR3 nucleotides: TGTGCCAGCTCAGCGGGACAGGGGGTGACTGAAGCTTTCTTT. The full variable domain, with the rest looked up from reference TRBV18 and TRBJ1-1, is NAGVMQNPRHLVRRRGQEARLRCSPMKGHSHVYWYRQLPEEGLKFMVYLQKENIIDESGMPKERFSAEFPKEGPSILRIQQVVRGDSAAYFCASSAGQGVTEAFFGQGTRLTVV.

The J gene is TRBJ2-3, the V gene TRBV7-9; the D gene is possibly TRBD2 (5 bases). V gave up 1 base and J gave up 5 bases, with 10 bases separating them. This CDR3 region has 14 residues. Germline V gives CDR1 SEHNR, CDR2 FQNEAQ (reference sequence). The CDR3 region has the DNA TGTGCCAGCAGCTTAGGGGAGTGGGTAGATACGCAGTATTTT. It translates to CASSLGEWVDTQYF.